This record looks at one T cell receptor beta chain sequence and its context. The data derive from a study of control samples from healthy donors and cancer patients. TCRdb keeps only in-frame clones here, not all; method: immunoSEQ multiplex PCR. The sample has some 87,000 clones; around 83% are singletons. CDR1 is WSHSY and CDR2 is SAAADI in the germline V gene. The CDR3 runs to 15 residues. The V gene lost 0 bases and the J gene lost 1 base, with 9 bases spanning the gap. The sequenced sample consisted of PBMCs. The V gene is TRBV10-2, the J gene TRBJ1-1, with TRBD1 as a possible D gene (6 bases). This receptor was identified in a man aged 60 to 69 with head and neck cancer. The CDR3 nucleotides are TGCGCCAGCAGTGAGTCGGACAGATGGAACACTGAAGCTTTCTTT. It specifies CASSESDRWNTEAFF.